This TCR beta chain derives from a study of PD-1 blockade in classical Hodgkin lymphoma. Study findings and constraints: Newly diagnosed patients were reported to start with lower TCR diversity than healthy donors. Differences between repertoires have undefined causes, possibly disease activity or prior therapy.

As for time point: newly diagnosed, previously untreated cHL patient sample. The method was immunoSEQ multiplex PCR; TCRdb's version includes in-frame clones alone and lacks a portion of them. The table lists 70,000 or so clones, about 94% of them singletons, with more than 2% in the top ten. The germline V and J ends were trimmed by 2 bases and 4 bases, with 4 bases remaining between them. Germline V gene lookup returns CDR1 SGHNT and CDR2 YYREEE (reference sequence). The CDR3 covers 12 residues. Notes on this clone: What it recognizes is unknown.

Sequenced: peripheral blood mononuclear cells (PBMCs). The receptor's source is a human donor with classical Hodgkin lymphoma. The chain carries TRBV5-4 and TRBJ1-5; D gene uncertain. The CDR3 nucleotides read TGTGCCAGCAGCTTCCATAATCAGCCCCAGCATTTT. Its translation is CASSFHNQPQHF.